This T cell receptor (beta chain) originates from a study of T-cell memory formation after mild COVID-19. General study findings and limits: CD4/CD8 balance characterized clones contracting day 15 to 85, and CD4+ skew characterized later expanders.

5'RACE with constant-segment primers built TCRalpha and TCRbeta cDNA libraries with UMIs. TCRdb passed the 5' RACE reads through MiXCR, listing each CDR3 protein once. The table lists around 430,000 distinct CDR3 sequences, about a sixth of them singletons. This CDR3 contains 16 residues. Losses at the gene ends were 3 bases for V and 3 bases for J; bases not matched to a gene: 7. Points on this clonotype: Its antigen is still unknown.

Sequenced input: PBMCs or a T cell subset sorted from them (not recorded which). The sequence came from a man between 18 and 29 years old who had mild COVID-19 (a few samples of this study predate the infection). Cell type and time point are not known. The chain is built from TRBV5-3 and TRBJ2-1; 9 bases are a match to TRBD2. TRBV5-3 belongs to the ORF category, with a function that is uncertain. CDR3 sequence: CARSSISSGDYNEQFF. The CDR3 coding sequence is TGTGCCAGAAGCTCAATTTCTAGCGGGGACTACAATGAGCAGTTCTTC.